This T cell receptor (beta chain) comes out of a study of blood T cell repertoires in COVID-19. Turning to the study itself: COVID-19 samples, acute and convalescent, were from the United States, Italy and Spain.

The length of the CDR3 is 16 residues. Germline CDR1 and CDR2: SNHLY and FYNNEI. V gave up 6 bases and J gave up 3 bases; unmatched junction bases: 8. Enrolment of Seattle patients took place during active infection, and they were followed longitudinally. The protocol was immunoSEQ multiplex PCR, while the TCRdb copy is restricted to in-frame clones and leaves out a portion. This sample has approximately 300,000 clones, with just under 90% found just once. A single count supports this clone. This receptor was identified in a young woman with COVID-19, enrolled during active disease. The gene calls are TRBV2 and TRBJ2-6, with 7 bases aligning to TRBD1. The sample comprised peripheral blood. The CDR3 region is CASSHTGVFGANVLTF. The CDR3 nucleotides read TGTGCCAGCAGCCACACAGGGGTTTTTGGGGCCAACGTCCTGACTTTC.